The rows below give T cell receptor beta chains drawn from one sample of a study of T cells after yellow fever vaccination. TCRdb independently ran MiXCR on the 5' RACE reads; one entry per CDR3 protein. The data contain some 350,000 distinct CDR3 sequences, 4.1% of them seen just once; the ten biggest clones take up about 26%. The material was PBMCs, obtained 5 days after the yellow fever booster vaccination. The receptors were gathered from a man aged 18 to 30 who received the YFV17D yellow fever vaccine. Both conserved end residues are trimmed from each CDR3.

V gene: TRBV7-6
J gene: TRBJ1-6
CDR3 protein: ASSTDPRQGSSPLH

V gene: TRBV25-1
J gene: TRBJ2-7
CDR3 protein: ASSESGEENPYEQY

V gene: TRBV6-5
J gene: TRBJ2-3
CDR3 protein: ASSSRLPGADTQY

V gene: TRBV30
J gene: TRBJ2-3
CDR3 protein: AWSPGSPTDTQY

V gene: TRBV29-1
J gene: TRBJ2-2
CDR3 protein: SVEITATGELF

V gene: TRBV7-2
J gene: TRBJ2-3
CDR3 protein: ASSPRGGGADTQY

V gene: TRBV20-1
J gene: TRBJ1-3
CDR3 protein: SAPRTASGNTIY

V gene: TRBV10-3
J gene: TRBJ2-4
CDR3 protein: AISETASLAKNIQY

V gene: TRBV30
J gene: TRBJ2-3
CDR3 protein: AWSPDRITDTQY

V gene: TRBV7-9
J gene: TRBJ2-1
CDR3 protein: ASSLWLAGFYNEQF

V gene: TRBV27
J gene: TRBJ1-2
CDR3 protein: ASSFSDYHRDLEGYT

V gene: TRBV4-3
J gene: TRBJ1-4
CDR3 protein: ASSQDRDRGEKLF

V gene: TRBV19
J gene: TRBJ2-1
CDR3 protein: ASSRDRRLDEQF

V gene: TRBV10-3
J gene: TRBJ2-1
CDR3 protein: AISEPTGERNEQF

V gene: TRBV5-1
J gene: TRBJ2-7
CDR3 protein: ASSSRTGDYEQY

V gene: TRBV7-6
J gene: TRBJ2-5
CDR3 protein: ASSPRGWTSGETQY

V gene: TRBV11-2
J gene: TRBJ1-2
CDR3 protein: ASSFSSGYGYT

V gene: TRBV5-1
J gene: TRBJ1-2
CDR3 protein: ASSQWGDVNYGYT

V gene: TRBV4-1
J gene: TRBJ2-5
CDR3 protein: ASSQEGRLLGTQY

V gene: TRBV6-2/TRBV6-3
J gene: TRBJ2-3
CDR3 protein: ASSYVLAGGLPLTDTQY

V gene: TRBV2
J gene: TRBJ1-4
CDR3 protein: ASSPHEKLF

V gene: TRBV20-1
J gene: TRBJ2-7
CDR3 protein: SAETPGLRGDEQY

V gene: TRBV4-2
J gene: TRBJ2-3
CDR3 protein: ASSQGDEDTQY

V gene: TRBV18
J gene: TRBJ1-1
CDR3 protein: ASSSRGLEAF

V gene: TRBV4-2
J gene: TRBJ1-1
CDR3 protein: ASSPEDRGTEAF

V gene: TRBV7-2
J gene: TRBJ1-1
CDR3 protein: ASSFTISRGLNVVNTEAF

V gene: TRBV19
J gene: TRBJ1-2
CDR3 protein: ASSSTGIGRYGYT

V gene: TRBV7-2
J gene: TRBJ2-5
CDR3 protein: ASSPRSGGETQY

V gene: TRBV11-2
J gene: TRBJ2-1
CDR3 protein: ASSEATVYNEQF

V gene: TRBV3-1
J gene: TRBJ1-2
CDR3 protein: ASSQAVTYYGYT

V gene: TRBV7-9
J gene: TRBJ2-7
CDR3 protein: ASSLVILGYHEQY

V gene: TRBV12-3/TRBV12-4
J gene: TRBJ2-1
CDR3 protein: ASTAGTSYDEQF

V gene: TRBV5-1
J gene: TRBJ1-1
CDR3 protein: ASSGTGLLEAF

V gene: TRBV7-6
J gene: TRBJ2-5
CDR3 protein: ASSLAYQETQY

V gene: TRBV5-4
J gene: TRBJ1-2
CDR3 protein: ASTIDIGGYT

V gene: TRBV3-1
J gene: TRBJ1-6
CDR3 protein: ASSQDSGYNSPLH

V gene: TRBV20-1
J gene: TRBJ2-3
CDR3 protein: SASTSSTDTQY

V gene: TRBV6-2/TRBV6-3
J gene: TRBJ2-1
CDR3 protein: ASSYVGNEQF

V gene: TRBV27
J gene: TRBJ1-1
CDR3 protein: ASIPGGAF

V gene: TRBV12-3/TRBV12-4
J gene: TRBJ2-2
CDR3 protein: ASSRAGTTNTGELF

V gene: TRBV6-5
J gene: TRBJ2-7
CDR3 protein: ASSSTPALSYEQY

V gene: TRBV5-1
J gene: TRBJ1-1
CDR3 protein: ASSPEPGDAEAF

V gene: TRBV7-9
J gene: TRBJ2-7
CDR3 protein: ASSFPRAGDGSYEQY

V gene: TRBV12-3/TRBV12-4
J gene: TRBJ2-1
CDR3 protein: ASTGRNYNEQF

V gene: TRBV6-1
J gene: TRBJ2-7
CDR3 protein: ATSLAEQY

V gene: TRBV23-1
J gene: TRBJ2-3
CDR3 protein: ASSHRTSASTDTQY

V gene: TRBV19
J gene: TRBJ1-2
CDR3 protein: ASTLGQGNYGYT

V gene: TRBV6-5
J gene: TRBJ2-3
CDR3 protein: ASRDTFTDTQY

V gene: TRBV5-1
J gene: TRBJ1-1
CDR3 protein: ASSLEAGPSTEAF

V gene: TRBV4-3
J gene: TRBJ2-7
CDR3 protein: ASSPTDKSYEQY

V gene: TRBV4-3
J gene: TRBJ1-3
CDR3 protein: ASSQGRRLGNTIY